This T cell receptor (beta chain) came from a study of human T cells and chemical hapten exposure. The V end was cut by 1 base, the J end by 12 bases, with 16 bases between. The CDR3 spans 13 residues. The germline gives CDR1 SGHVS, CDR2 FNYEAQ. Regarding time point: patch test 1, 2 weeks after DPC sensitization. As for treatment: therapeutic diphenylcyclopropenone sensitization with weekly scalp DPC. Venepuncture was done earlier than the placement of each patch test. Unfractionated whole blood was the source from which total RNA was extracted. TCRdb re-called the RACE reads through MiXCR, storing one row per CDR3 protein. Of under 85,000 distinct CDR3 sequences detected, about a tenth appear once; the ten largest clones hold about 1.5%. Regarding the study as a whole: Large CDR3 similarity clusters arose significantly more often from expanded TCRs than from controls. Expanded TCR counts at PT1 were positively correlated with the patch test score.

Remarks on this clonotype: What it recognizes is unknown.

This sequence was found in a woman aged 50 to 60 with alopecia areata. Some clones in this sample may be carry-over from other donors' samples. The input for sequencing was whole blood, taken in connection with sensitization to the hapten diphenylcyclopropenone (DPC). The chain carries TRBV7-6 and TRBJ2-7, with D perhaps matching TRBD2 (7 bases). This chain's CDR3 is CASSLEGGAGLYF. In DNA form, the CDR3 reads TGTGCCAGCAGCTTAGAGGGGGGAGCGGGACTGTACTTC.